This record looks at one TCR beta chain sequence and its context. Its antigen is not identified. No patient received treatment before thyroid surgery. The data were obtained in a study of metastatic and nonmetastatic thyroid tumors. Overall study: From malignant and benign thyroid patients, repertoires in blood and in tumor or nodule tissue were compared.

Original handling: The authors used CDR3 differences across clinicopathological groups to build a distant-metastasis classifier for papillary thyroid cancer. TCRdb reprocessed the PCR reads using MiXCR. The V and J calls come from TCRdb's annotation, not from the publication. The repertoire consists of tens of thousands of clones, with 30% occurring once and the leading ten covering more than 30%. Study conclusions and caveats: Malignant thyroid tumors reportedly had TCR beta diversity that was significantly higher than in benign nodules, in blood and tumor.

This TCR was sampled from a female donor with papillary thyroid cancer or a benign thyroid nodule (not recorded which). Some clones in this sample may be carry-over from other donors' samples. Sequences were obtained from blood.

CDR3: CSASMAGSKFSYEQYF. The CDR3 region has the DNA TGCAGTGCTAGTATGGCAGGGTCAAAGTTTTCCTACGAGCAGTACTTC. The rearrangement joins TRBV20-1 to TRBJ2-7; a weak D match, TRBD1 (5 bases). CDR1 DFQATT and CDR2 SNEGSKA come from the germline V gene (reference sequence). The CDR3 runs 16 residues. V lost 3 bases to trimming and J lost 1 base, with 19 bases between them.